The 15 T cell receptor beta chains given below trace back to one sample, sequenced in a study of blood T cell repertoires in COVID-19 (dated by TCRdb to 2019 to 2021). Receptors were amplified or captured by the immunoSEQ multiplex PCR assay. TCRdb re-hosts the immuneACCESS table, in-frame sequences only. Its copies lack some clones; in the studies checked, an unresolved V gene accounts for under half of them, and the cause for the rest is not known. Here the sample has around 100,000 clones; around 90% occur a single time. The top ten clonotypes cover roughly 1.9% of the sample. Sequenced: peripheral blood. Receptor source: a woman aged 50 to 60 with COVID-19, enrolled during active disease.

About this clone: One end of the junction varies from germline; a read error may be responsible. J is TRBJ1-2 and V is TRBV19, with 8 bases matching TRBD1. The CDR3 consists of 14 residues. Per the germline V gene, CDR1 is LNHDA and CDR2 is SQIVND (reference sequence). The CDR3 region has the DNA TGTGCCAGTAATATACCCCAGGGGGCCGGGGGCTACACCTTC. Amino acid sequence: CASNIPQGAGGYTF.

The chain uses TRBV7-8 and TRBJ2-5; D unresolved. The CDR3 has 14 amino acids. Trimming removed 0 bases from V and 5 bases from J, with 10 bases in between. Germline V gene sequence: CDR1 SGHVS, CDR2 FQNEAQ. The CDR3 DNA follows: TGTGCCAGCAGCTTAGCGGGTCCCAGGGAGACCCAGTACTTC. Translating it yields CASSLAGPRETQYF.

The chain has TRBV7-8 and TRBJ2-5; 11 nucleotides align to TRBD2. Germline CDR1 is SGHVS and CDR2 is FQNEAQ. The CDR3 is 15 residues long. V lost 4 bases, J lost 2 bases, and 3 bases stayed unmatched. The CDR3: CASSSTSGVQETQYF. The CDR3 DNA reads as TGTGCCAGCAGCTCGACTAGCGGGGTACAAGAGACCCAGTACTTC. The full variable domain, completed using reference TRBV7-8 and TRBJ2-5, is GAGVSQSPRYKVAKRGQDVALRCDPISGHVSLFWYQQALGQGPEFLTYFQNEAQLDKSGLPSDRFFAERPEGSVSTLKIQRTQQEDSAVYLCASSSTSGVQETQYFGPGTRLLVL.

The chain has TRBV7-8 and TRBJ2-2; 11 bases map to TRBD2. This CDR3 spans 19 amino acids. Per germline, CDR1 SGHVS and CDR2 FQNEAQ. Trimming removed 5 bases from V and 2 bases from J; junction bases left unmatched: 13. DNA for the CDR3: TGTGCCAGCAGCCCCGCGGGTAGCGGGGGGGCTTTTAACACCGGGGAGCTGTTTTTT. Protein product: CASSPAGSGGAFNTGELFF.

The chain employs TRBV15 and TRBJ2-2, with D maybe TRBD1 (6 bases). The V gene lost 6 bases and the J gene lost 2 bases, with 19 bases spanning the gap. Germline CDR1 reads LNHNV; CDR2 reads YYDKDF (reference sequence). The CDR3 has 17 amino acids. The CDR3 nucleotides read TGTGCCACCAGTCCTTTAAGGGACATAACAAACACCGGGGAGCTGTTTTTT. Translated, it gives CATSPLRDITNTGELFF. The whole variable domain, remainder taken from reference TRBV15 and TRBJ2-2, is DAMVIQNPRYQVTQFGKPVTLSCSQTLNHNVMYWYQQKSSQAPKLLFHYYDKDFNNEADTPDNFQSRRPNTSFCFLDIRSPGLGDTAMYLCATSPLRDITNTGELFFGEGSRLTVL.

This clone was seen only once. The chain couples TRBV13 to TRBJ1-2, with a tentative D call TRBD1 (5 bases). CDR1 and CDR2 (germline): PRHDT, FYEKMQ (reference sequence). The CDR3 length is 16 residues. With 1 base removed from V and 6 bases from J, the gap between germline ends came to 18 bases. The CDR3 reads CASSLVSREWRDGYTF. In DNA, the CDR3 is TGTGCCAGCAGCTTAGTTAGCAGGGAATGGCGCGATGGCTACACCTTC.

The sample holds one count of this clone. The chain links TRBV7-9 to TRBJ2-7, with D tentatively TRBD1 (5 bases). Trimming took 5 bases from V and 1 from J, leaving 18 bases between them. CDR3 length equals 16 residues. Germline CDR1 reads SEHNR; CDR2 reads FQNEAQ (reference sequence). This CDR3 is CASSPASPGLSYEQYF. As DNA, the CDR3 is TGTGCCAGCAGCCCAGCATCGCCAGGGTTATCCTACGAGCAGTACTTC.

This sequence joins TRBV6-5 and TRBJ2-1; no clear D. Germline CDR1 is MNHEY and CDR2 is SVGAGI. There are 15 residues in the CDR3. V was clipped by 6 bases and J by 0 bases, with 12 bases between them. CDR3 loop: CASRPGVSSYNEQFF. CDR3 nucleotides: TGTGCCAGCAGGCCCGGAGTTAGCTCCTACAATGAGCAGTTCTTC.

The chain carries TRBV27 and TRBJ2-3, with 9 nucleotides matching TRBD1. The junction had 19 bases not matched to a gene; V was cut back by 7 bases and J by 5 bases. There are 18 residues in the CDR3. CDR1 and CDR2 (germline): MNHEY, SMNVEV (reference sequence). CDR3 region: CASTPLRTGGGLEDTQYF. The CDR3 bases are TGTGCCAGCACCCCGCTAAGAACAGGGGGCGGATTGGAAGATACGCAGTATTTT.

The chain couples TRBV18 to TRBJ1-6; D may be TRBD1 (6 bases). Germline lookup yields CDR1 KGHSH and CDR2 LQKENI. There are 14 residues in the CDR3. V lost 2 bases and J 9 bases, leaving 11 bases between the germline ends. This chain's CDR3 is CASSPRQEGSPLHF. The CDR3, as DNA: TGTGCCAGCTCACCAAGACAGGAAGGTTCACCCCTCCACTTT.

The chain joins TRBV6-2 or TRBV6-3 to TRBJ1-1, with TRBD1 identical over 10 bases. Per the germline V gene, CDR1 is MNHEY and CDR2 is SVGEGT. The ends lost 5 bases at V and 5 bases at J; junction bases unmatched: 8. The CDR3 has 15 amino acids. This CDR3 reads CASSPGTGVGTEAFF. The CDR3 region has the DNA TGTGCCAGCAGTCCCGGGACAGGGGTTGGGACTGAAGCTTTCTTT.

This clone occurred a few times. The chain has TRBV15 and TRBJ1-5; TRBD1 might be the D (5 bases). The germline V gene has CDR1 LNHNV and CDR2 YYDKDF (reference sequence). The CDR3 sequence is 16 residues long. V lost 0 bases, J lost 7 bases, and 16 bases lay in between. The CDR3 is CATSRDVGGDDQPQHF. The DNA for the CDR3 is TGTGCCACCAGCAGAGATGTCGGCGGGGACGACCAGCCCCAGCATTTT.

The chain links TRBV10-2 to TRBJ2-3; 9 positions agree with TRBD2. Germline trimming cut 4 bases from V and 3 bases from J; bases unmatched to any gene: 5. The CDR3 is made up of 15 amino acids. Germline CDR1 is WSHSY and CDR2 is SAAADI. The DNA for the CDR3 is TGCGCCAGCAGTGCAAGCGGGGGGAGGACAGATACGCAGTATTTT. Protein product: CASSASGGRTDTQYF.

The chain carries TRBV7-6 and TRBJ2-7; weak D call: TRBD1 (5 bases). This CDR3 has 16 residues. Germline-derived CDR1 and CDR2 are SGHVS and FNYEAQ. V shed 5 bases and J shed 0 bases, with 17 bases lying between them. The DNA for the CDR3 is TGTGCCAGCAGCCTCGGGCAGGGTCTTAGCTCCTACGAGCAGTACTTC. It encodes CASSLGQGLSSYEQYF.

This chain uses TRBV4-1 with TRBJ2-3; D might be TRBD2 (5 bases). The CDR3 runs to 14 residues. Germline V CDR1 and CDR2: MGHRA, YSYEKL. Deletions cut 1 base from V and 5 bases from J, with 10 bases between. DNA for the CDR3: TGCGCCAGCAGCCAAGGTCTAGCAGGAGATACGCAGTATTTT. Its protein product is CASSQGLAGDTQYF.